Below, 29 T cell receptor beta chains from the same sample are listed, as sequenced in a study of blood T cell repertoires in COVID-19. The method was immunoSEQ multiplex PCR; TCRdb's version includes in-frame clones alone and lacks a portion of them. The table has fewer than 110,000 clones, 88% seen once. The sample was peripheral blood. The source of these receptors is a human donor in a cohort sampled during active COVID-19.

The chain joins TRBV11-2 to TRBJ1-1, with a possible D match to TRBD1 (5 bases). The germline V and J ends were trimmed by 5 bases and 8 bases, with 12 bases remaining between them. Germline loops: CDR1 SGHAT, CDR2 FQNNGV. The CDR3 covers 12 residues. The CDR3 sequence is CASSHGHYEAFF. DNA of the CDR3: TGTGCCAGCAGCCACGGACACTACGAAGCTTTCTTT.

The gene calls are TRBV11-3 and TRBJ2-1; tentative D call: TRBD2 (6 bases). The CDR3 has 17 amino acids. The V and J ends lost 2 bases and 0 bases respectively, with 14 bases between them. Per germline, CDR1 SGHNT and CDR2 YENEEA. CDR3 DNA: TGTGCCAGCAGCTTACAAACCGGGGGTAGCTCCTACAATGAGCAGTTCTTC. Protein product: CASSLQTGGSSYNEQFF.

The chain carries TRBV18 and TRBJ2-7, with 10 bases aligning to TRBD1. V lost 5 bases, J lost 3 bases, and 10 bases stayed unmatched. The CDR3 loop spans 16 amino acids. Per the germline V gene, CDR1 is KGHSH and CDR2 is LQKENI. The CDR3 DNA reads TGTGCCAGCTCATCGGGGGGACAGGGGTCATTCTACGAGCAGTACTTC. Protein sequence: CASSSGGQGSFYEQYF.

The V call is TRBV11-2, the J call TRBJ1-4; maybe TRBD1 (5 bases). Per germline, CDR1 SGHAT and CDR2 FQNNGV. Trimming left V 5 bases short and J 8 bases short, with 9 bases between. The CDR3 runs 12 residues. CDR3 loop: CASSGGDEKLFF. The DNA of the CDR3 is TGTGCCAGCAGCGGGGGGGACGAAAAACTGTTTTTT.

This chain uses TRBV7-9 with TRBJ1-2; D is uncertain. The CDR3 is 15 residues long. Trimming took off 1 base at V and 1 base at J, with 10 bases between the two ends. Germline V lookup: CDR1 SEHNR, CDR2 FQNEAQ (reference sequence). In DNA form, the CDR3 reads TGTGCCAGCAGCTTAGGGTCAGGTTTTAACTATGGCTACACCTTC. This gives the protein CASSLGSGFNYGYTF. The full variable domain, in which reference TRBV7-9 and TRBJ1-2 provide the parts outside the CDR3, is DTGVSQNPRHKITKRGQNVTFRCDPISEHNRLYWYRQTLGQGPEFLTYFQNEAQLEKSRLLSDRFSAERPKGSFSTLEIQRTEQGDSAMYLCASSLGSGFNYGYTFGSGTRLTVV.

The rearrangement uses TRBV19 and TRBJ1-2; maybe TRBD1 (5 bases). The germline V gene has CDR1 LNHDA and CDR2 SQIVND (reference sequence). This CDR3 is 15 amino acids long. Trimming shortened V by 6 bases and J by 3 bases, and 17 bases separated the two germline ends. The CDR3 DNA is TGTGCCAGTAGAGAAACCGGGACTCTTGACTATGGCTACACCTTC. It translates to CASRETGTLDYGYTF.

This rearrangement joins TRBV24-1 to TRBJ2-5; 10 bases fit TRBD1. The CDR3 extends over 15 amino acids. Losses at the gene ends were 5 bases for V and 2 bases for J; bases not matched to a gene: 4. Germline-derived CDR1 and CDR2 are KGHDR and SFDVKD. The DNA for the CDR3 is TGTGCCACCAGTGCCAGGACAGGGGGACAAGAGACCCAGTACTTC. Its protein product is CATSARTGGQETQYF.

The chain carries TRBV9 and TRBJ2-6, with 9 bases aligning to TRBD2. The CDR3 loop spans 18 amino acids. V lost 4 bases, J lost 0 bases, and 8 bases stayed unmatched. Per the germline V gene, CDR1 is SGDLS and CDR2 is YYNGEE. This CDR3 is CASSSSAGGRSGANVLTF. The CDR3 coding sequence is TGTGCCAGCAGCTCCTCAGCGGGGGGCCGCTCTGGGGCCAACGTCCTGACTTTC. Together with reference TRBV9 and TRBJ2-6, the CDR3 gives the full variable domain: DSGVTQTPKHLITATGQRVTLRCSPRSGDLSVYWYQQSLDQGLQFLIQYYNGEERAKGNILERFSAQQFPDLHSELNLSSLELGDSALYFCASSSSAGGRSGANVLTFGAGSRLTVL.

This chain connects TRBV24-1 to TRBJ2-1, with TRBD2 identical over 9 bases. The ends lost 4 bases at V and 6 bases at J; junction bases unmatched: 9. The CDR3 extends over 16 amino acids. Germline values: CDR1 KGHDR, CDR2 SFDVKD. CDR3 in amino acids: CATSDPAGGTTNEQFF. As DNA, the CDR3 is TGTGCCACCAGTGACCCAGCGGGAGGAACTACCAATGAGCAGTTCTTC.

This chain connects TRBV11-2 to TRBJ2-7, with TRBD2 matching 7 bases. The CDR3 covers 16 residues. CDR1 SGHAT and CDR2 FQNNGV come from the germline V gene. J gave up 0 bases and V 5 bases, and 10 bases lay outside the gene matches. CDR3 nucleotides: TGTGCCAGCAGCCGGTCGGCGGGAGTACCCTCCTACGAGCAGTACTTC. It encodes CASSRSAGVPSYEQYF.

The chain joins TRBV20-1 to TRBJ2-4, with D possibly being TRBD1 (6 bases). The length of the CDR3 is 13 residues. V lost 3 bases and J 6 bases, leaving 12 bases between the germline ends. Germline V gene data show CDR1 as DFQATT and CDR2 as SNEGSKA (reference sequence). In DNA, the CDR3 is TGCAGTGCTAGTCTCCGGGACATAAACATTCAGTACTTC. It translates to CSASLRDINIQYF.

V usage is TRBV2 and J usage is TRBJ2-3; D is uncertain. This CDR3 spans 13 amino acids. The V gene lost 5 bases and the J gene lost 6 bases, with 12 bases spanning the gap. Germline CDR1 SNHLY, CDR2 FYNNEI. The CDR3 region has the DNA TGTGCCAGCAGTATTCAGACACGGGATACGCAGTATTTT. Residues: CASSIQTRDTQYF.

The chain recombines TRBV30 with TRBJ1-4; D ambiguous. CDR3 length equals 12 residues. The V and J ends lost 7 bases and 7 bases respectively, with 13 bases between them. CDR1 is GTSNPN and CDR2 is SVGIG in the germline V gene (reference sequence). The CDR3 DNA reads TGTGCCTTCTCAAGGGCGGGTGAAAAACTGTTTTTT. It yields the protein CAFSRAGEKLFF. Complete variable domain (other parts from reference TRBV30 and TRBJ1-4): SQTIHQWPATLVQPVGSPLSLECTVEGTSNPNLYWYRQAAGRGLQLLFYSVGIGQISSEVPQNLSASRPQDRQFILSSKKLLLSDSGFYLCAFSRAGEKLFFGSGTQLSVL.

The rearrangement uses TRBV9 and TRBJ2-7; 10 bases are shared with TRBD2. The V and J ends lost 0 bases and 5 bases, in that order; junction bases with no gene match: 5. CDR1 SGDLS and CDR2 YYNGEE come from the germline V gene. This CDR3 spans 15 amino acids. The CDR3 coding sequence is TGTGCCAGCAGCGTAGTTCCTAGCGGGAGCGACGAGCAGTACTTC. This codes for CASSVVPSGSDEQYF.

In nucleotides, the CDR3 is TGTGCCAGCAACATTCAGGGCCGGGCGAATTCACCCCTCCACTTT. It translates to CASNIQGRANSPLHF. The chain recombines TRBV11-2 with TRBJ1-6; tentatively, D is TRBD1 (5 bases). The CDR3 extends over 15 amino acids. The germline gives CDR1 SGHAT, CDR2 FQNNGV. Trimming took 7 bases from V and 7 from J, leaving 17 bases between them.

The CDR3 DNA sequence: TGTGCCAGCAGCAACATAGGACAGGGGGGGGAGACCCAGTACTTC. This gives the protein CASSNIGQGGETQYF. This chain connects TRBV9 to TRBJ2-5; 10 nucleotides align to TRBD1. This CDR3 contains 15 residues. CDR1 is SGDLS, CDR2 YYNGEE, per germline. V was pared by 4 bases and J by 5 bases, with 8 bases of the junction left unmatched.

The chain combines TRBV6-1 with TRBJ2-3; 16 bases are shared with TRBD2. Trimming removed 2 bases from V and 3 bases from J; junction bases left unmatched: 5. Germline V lookup: CDR1 MNHNS, CDR2 SASEGT. The CDR3 runs to 18 residues. The CDR3: CASSETGLAGGRTDTQYF. The CDR3 region has the DNA TGTGCCAGCAGTGAAACGGGACTAGCGGGGGGGCGTACAGATACGCAGTATTTT.

This rearrangement joins TRBV6-6 to TRBJ2-1, with D possibly matching TRBD1 (6 bases). CDR3 length: 16 amino acids. V lost 2 bases, J lost 3 bases, and 14 bases lay in between. The germline V gene has CDR1 MNHNY and CDR2 SVGAGI (reference sequence). CDR3 in amino acids: CASSYPPGALYNEQFF. The CDR3 bases are TGTGCCAGCAGTTACCCGCCAGGGGCGCTCTACAATGAGCAGTTCTTC.

The CDR3 is CASSSTLAGSYNEQFF. As DNA, the CDR3 is TGTGCCAGCAGTTCAACATTAGCGGGGTCCTACAATGAGCAGTTCTTC. V and J are TRBV6-2 or TRBV6-3 and TRBJ2-1; 8 bases are shared with TRBD2. Unmatched junction bases numbered 6, after V lost 4 bases and J lost 1 base. Germline loops: CDR1 MNHEY, CDR2 SVGEGT. The length of the CDR3 is 16 residues.

The chain is built from TRBV11-2 and TRBJ1-2; no definite D call. This CDR3 comprises 14 residues. V was clipped by 2 bases and J by 8 bases, with 15 bases between them. Germline values: CDR1 SGHAT, CDR2 FQNNGV. The CDR3 region has the DNA TGTGCCAGCAGCTTACGGAGGGCCTCCGGGGGCTACACCTTC. This gives the protein CASSLRRASGGYTF.

This clone was detected only once. J is TRBJ1-1 and V is TRBV30, with D unclear. Germline CDR1 GTSNPN, CDR2 SVGIG (reference sequence). The CDR3 sequence is 11 residues long. Trimming shortened V by 3 bases and J by 8 bases, and 10 bases separated the two germline ends. In DNA form, the CDR3 reads TGTGCCTGGAGCCCCAACAAGGAAGCTTTCTTT. Translated: CAWSPNKEAFF.

The V call is TRBV7-8, the J call TRBJ2-3, with 9 bases lining up with TRBD1. V dropped 5 bases and J dropped 6; count of bases not matched to a gene: 9. The CDR3 length is 15 residues. Per the germline V gene, CDR1 is SGHVS and CDR2 is FQNEAQ. As DNA, the CDR3 is TGTGCCAGCAGCGCCTACAGGGGGCGCGGGGATACGCAGTATTTT. Translated, it gives CASSAYRGRGDTQYF.

The V and J genes are TRBV5-4 and TRBJ2-7; 11 bases line up with TRBD2. CDR1 is SGHNT and CDR2 is YYREEE in the germline V gene (reference sequence). The CDR3 has 15 amino acids. The junction had 7 bases not matched to a gene; V was cut back by 5 bases and J by 3 bases. The CDR3 sequence: CASRESLAGVYEQYF. As DNA, the CDR3 is TGTGCCAGCAGGGAATCACTAGCGGGAGTCTACGAGCAGTACTTC.

This sequence joins TRBV4-1 and TRBJ2-7; possibly TRBD1 for D (6 bases). The CDR3 is made up of 14 amino acids. V was trimmed by 3 bases and J by 0 bases, leaving 9 bases between them. Germline V CDR1 and CDR2: MGHRA, YSYEKL. The CDR3 nucleotides are TGCGCCAGCAGCCAGTGGACAGACTCCTACGAGCAGTACTTC. Its translation is CASSQWTDSYEQYF.

V gene TRBV5-6 combines with J gene TRBJ1-1; D is unclear. V lost 5 bases and J 0 bases, leaving 5 bases between the germline ends. CDR1 SGHDT and CDR2 YYEEEE come from the germline V gene. The CDR3 sequence is 12 residues long. Here the CDR3 reads CASSRVNTEAFF. In DNA, the CDR3 is TGTGCCAGCAGTCGAGTGAACACTGAAGCTTTCTTT.

This clone was detected only once. Germline and junction disagree at one end, which may indicate a read error. J is TRBJ2-4 and V is TRBV6-6; TRBD2 aligns across 9 bases. CDR1 MNHNY and CDR2 SVGAGI come from the germline V gene (reference sequence). This CDR3 comprises 13 residues. CDR3 nucleotides: TGCTCGGGGGCTAGCGGGGAACCCTACATTCAGTACTTC. Amino acid sequence: CSGASGEPYIQYF.

The chain joins TRBV5-6 to TRBJ2-3; 7 nucleotides align to TRBD1. The length of the CDR3 is 17 residues. With 1 base clipped from V and 1 base from J, the junction kept 9 bases outside the gene matches. CDR1 and CDR2 from the germline V gene are SGHDT and YYEEEE. This CDR3 is CASSLWAGGFRTDTQYF. CDR3 sequence (DNA): TGTGCCAGCAGCTTGTGGGCAGGGGGATTTCGCACAGATACGCAGTATTTT. The whole variable domain, remainder taken from reference TRBV5-6 and TRBJ2-3, is DAGVTQSPTHLIKTRGQQVTLRCSPKSGHDTVSWYQQALGQGPQFIFQYYEEEERQRGNFPDRFSGHQFPNYSSELNVNALLLGDSALYLCASSLWAGGFRTDTQYFGPGTRLTVL.

The chain is built from TRBV28 and TRBJ2-1, with D perhaps TRBD2 (5 bases). V was pared by 5 bases and J by 4 bases, with 12 bases between. The CDR3 consists of 14 residues. Germline V gene data show CDR1 as MDHEN and CDR2 as SYDVKM. The CDR3 DNA sequence: TGTGCCAGCAGTCTCCGAGCGGTTTACAATGAGCAGTTCTTC. This sequence encodes CASSLRAVYNEQFF.

This clone has only a few counts. CDR3 nucleotide sequence: TGTGCCAGCAGCTTATCCTTCAGGGTAACCTATAATTCACCCCTCCACTTT. Amino acid sequence: CASSLSFRVTYNSPLHF. J is TRBJ1-6 and V is TRBV7-6; weak D call: TRBD1 (5 bases). The CDR3 extends over 17 amino acids. Germline CDR1 reads SGHVS; CDR2 reads FNYEAQ. Trimming stripped 2 bases from V and 2 bases from J, with 13 bases between.